This T cell receptor (beta chain) appears in the sequencing data of a study of beta chain features in type 1 diabetes. As for the study in general: On cell yields, gender and age, patients and healthy donors were similar. Study findings and constraints: Cells with high TCR expression could be over-represented by cDNA sequencing. Type 1 diabetes patients had moderately but significantly shorter TCRB CDR3s in all four CD4+ subsets.

Note on this clone: Its antigen is not known.

Sequencing targeted expressed TCRB transcripts, as all isolated RNA had been reverse transcribed. Sequenced naive, central memory and regulatory T cell samples produced an average of about 3.57 million reads. This table comes from immunoSEQ multiplex PCR, and its TCRdb copy is limited to in-frame clones, with some not included. The sample has 810,000 or so clones; 17% are singletons. Trimming removed 4 bases at V and 4 bases at J, with 14 bases between. Per the germline V gene, CDR1 is SGHRS and CDR2 is YFSETQ. CDR3 length: 14 residues. The rearrangement uses TRBV5-1 and TRBJ2-5; D possibly corresponds to TRBD2 (5 bases). This clonotype was obtained from a woman younger than 35 in good health. The sequencing input was naive CD4+ T cells from blood. CDR3 in amino acids: CASSDRGYRETQYF. CDR3 coding DNA: TGCGCCAGCAGCGATCGGGGATATAGAGAGACCCAGTACTTC.